One and the same sample provided the 22 T cell receptor beta chains below, sequenced in a study of blood T cells in healthy people across ages. Sample-barcoded 5' priming and a J-beta primer mix drove a second PCR of about 6 to 12 cycles. Via MiXCR, TCRdb re-called the 5' RACE reads, giving one row per CDR3 protein. The table lists roughly 500,000 distinct CDR3 sequences, 25% to 30% of them singletons. The sequencing sample was made of blood. These receptors were taken from a woman in her 70s in good health.

The rearrangement links TRBV10-3 to TRBJ1-2; D gene uncertain. The V gene lost 4 bases and the J gene lost 4 bases, with 7 bases spanning the gap. Germline CDR1 and CDR2: ENHRY and SYGVKD. The length of the CDR3 is 12 residues. CDR3 protein: CAISVQTYGYTF. The CDR3 DNA follows: TGTGCCATCAGTGTACAGACCTATGGCTACACCTTC.

The V gene is TRBV10-3, the J gene TRBJ1-2; 7 bases map to TRBD1. Germline values: CDR1 ENHRY, CDR2 SYGVKD. The CDR3 is 19 residues long. V shed 3 bases and J 0 bases; nucleotides not matched to a gene: 16. The CDR3 here is CAISDLGTDAFRANYGYTF. CDR3 bases: TGTGCCATCAGTGACCTTGGGACAGACGCTTTCCGAGCTAACTATGGCTACACCTTC.

In this sample, this clonotype turned up a few times. The J gene is TRBJ2-7, the V gene TRBV7-2, with 8 nucleotides matching TRBD2. CDR3 length: 15 amino acids. From germline, CDR1 is SGHTA and CDR2 FQGNSA. V lost 3 bases, J lost 2 bases, and 6 bases stayed unmatched. The CDR3 nucleotides are TGTGCCAGCAGCTTTAGGGGCGGGGGGCCCTACGAGCAGTACTTC. The encoded protein is CASSFRGGGPYEQYF.

The chain couples TRBV20-1 to TRBJ2-7; 7 bases match TRBD1. CDR1 and CDR2 from the germline V gene are DFQATT and SNEGSKA (reference sequence). Trimming removed 1 base from V and 4 bases from J; junction bases left unmatched: 10. The CDR3 has 15 amino acids. CDR3 nucleotides: TGCAGTGCTAGAGGCACTCCGGGACAGATGTACGAGCAGTACTTC. Encoded protein: CSARGTPGQMYEQYF.

A few counts support this clonotype. The gene calls are TRBV3-1 and TRBJ2-2; D is possibly TRBD2 (6 bases). V was shortened by 5 bases and J by 4 bases, with 23 bases between the two germline ends. The V gene's germline CDR1 is LGHDT and CDR2 YNNKEL (reference sequence). CDR3 length: 18 residues. In DNA, the CDR3 is TGTGCCAGCAGCACCCATTCAGGAGGGGAGGAAGGCACCGGGGAGCTGTTTTTT. Protein sequence: CASSTHSGGEEGTGELFF. The variable domain in full, completed from reference TRBV3-1 and TRBJ2-2, reads DTAVSQTPKYLVTQMGNDKSIKCEQNLGHDTMYWYKQDSKKFLKIMFSYNNKELIINETVPNRFSPKSPDKAHLNLHINSLELGDSAVYFCASSTHSGGEEGTGELFFGEGSRLTVL.

This clonotype has at least ten counts. The CDR3 region is CSVNSLGGAEQYF. CDR3 DNA sequence: TGCAGCGTTAACTCCCTTGGGGGAGCCGAGCAGTACTTC. The chain joins TRBV29-1 to TRBJ2-7; tentatively, D is TRBD1 or TRBD2 (5 bases each). V lost 5 bases, J lost 6 bases, and 17 bases lay in between. The CDR3 is 13 residues long. Germline V gene lookup returns CDR1 SQVTM and CDR2 ANQGSEA.

A few counts support this clonotype. The chain couples TRBV19 to TRBJ1-6, with D unclear. V gave up 6 bases and J gave up 7 bases, with 10 bases separating them. The CDR3 extends over 13 amino acids. Germline assignment: CDR1 LNHDA and CDR2 SQIVND (reference sequence). CDR3 region: CASSPMGNSPLHF. The CDR3 bases are TGTGCCAGTAGCCCCATGGGGAATTCACCCCTCCACTTT.

This clonotype was observed a handful of times. This chain connects TRBV11-1 to TRBJ2-5; D may be TRBD1 or TRBD2 (5 bases each). The germline CDR1 and CDR2 sequences are SGHAT and FQDESV (reference sequence). V gave up 3 bases and J gave up 4 bases, with 15 bases separating them. The CDR3 has 15 amino acids. The CDR3 here is CASSFLFQGRETQYF. CDR3 DNA sequence: TGTGCCAGCAGCTTTCTTTTCCAGGGACGAGAGACCCAGTACTTC.

In its sample, this clonotype was seen a few times. This chain connects TRBV10-3 to TRBJ2-5; D possibly uses TRBD1 or TRBD2 (6 bases each). Germline V gene data show CDR1 as ENHRY and CDR2 as SYGVKD. Trimming cost V 4 bases and J 4 bases, with 19 bases left between them. The CDR3 covers 16 residues. CDR3 protein: CAISGGGTMAGETQYF. The DNA for the CDR3 is TGTGCCATCAGTGGAGGGGGGACAATGGCGGGAGAGACCCAGTACTTC.

This clonotype was seen more than once but under ten times. V gene TRBV6-2 or TRBV6-3 combines with J gene TRBJ2-2; 8 positions match TRBD1. The CDR3 spans 15 residues. The germline V gene encodes CDR1 MNHEY and CDR2 SVGEGT. J lost 5 bases, V lost 6 bases, and 8 bases had no gene match. For the CDR3, the DNA is TGTGCCAGCAGCCGGGACAGGAGGGAGACCGGGGAGCTGTTTTTT. Amino acids: CASSRDRRETGELFF.

This clonotype was observed many times. V and J are TRBV4-1 and TRBJ2-7, with TRBD2 matching over 8 bases. Germline values: CDR1 MGHRA, CDR2 YSYEKL. Germline trimming cut 3 bases from V and 1 base from J; bases unmatched to any gene: 5. The CDR3 length is 15 residues. CDR3 coding DNA: TGCGCCAGCAGCCAGCTATCTAGCGGGTCCTACGAGCAGTACTTC. It translates to CASSQLSSGSYEQYF.

On this clonotype itself: The junction departs from germline at one end; a sequencing error may be responsible. The chain uses TRBV6-2 or TRBV6-3 and TRBJ2-2; unclear D gene. The CDR3 loop spans 15 amino acids. From germline, CDR1 is MNHEY and CDR2 SVGEGT. This chain's CDR3 is CASSHSRWRAGELFF. In DNA form, the CDR3 reads TGTGCCAGCAGTCACTCGAGGTGGCGTGCCGGGGAGCTGTTTTTT.

The rearrangement joins TRBV10-3 to TRBJ1-1; D call uncertain. Germline V CDR1 and CDR2: ENHRY, SYGVKD. V lost 0 bases and J 7 bases, leaving 12 bases between the germline ends. The CDR3 is made up of 14 amino acids. CDR3 residues: CAISESDGLSEAFF. The DNA of the CDR3 is TGTGCCATCAGTGAGTCAGACGGGTTGAGTGAAGCTTTCTTT.

This clonotype was observed a handful of times. The chain has TRBV21-1 and TRBJ2-7; the DNA was not compared with TRBD1, the D call given in the table. TRBV21-1 is recorded as a pseudogene. The length of the CDR3 is 15 residues. Here the CDR3 DNA reads TGTGCCAGCAGCAAAGGTTGGGTGCCGCCTTACGAGCAGTACTTC. It specifies CASSKGWVPPYEQYF.

This clonotype has only a few counts. This chain connects TRBV20-1 to TRBJ2-5, with unresolved D. The CDR3 covers 10 residues. Germline V gene data show CDR1 as DFQATT and CDR2 as SNEGSKA (reference sequence). V lost 3 bases and J 5 bases, leaving 4 bases between the germline ends. The CDR3 reads CSARSETQYF. As DNA, the CDR3 is TGCAGTGCTAGGTCGGAGACCCAGTACTTC.

The rearrangement links TRBV7-2 to TRBJ1-3, with D maybe TRBD1 (6 bases). The CDR3 sequence is 14 residues long. Trimming removed 4 bases from V and 7 bases from J, with 14 bases in between. Germline CDR1 is SGHTA and CDR2 is FQGNSA. Here the CDR3 reads CASSYRQDSNTIYF. The DNA of the CDR3 is TGTGCCAGCAGCTACCGACAGGACTCCAACACCATATATTTT.

The chain carries TRBV5-1 and TRBJ2-2, with D maybe TRBD2 (6 bases). V lost 8 bases, J lost 5 bases, and 16 bases lay in between. The CDR3 has 14 amino acids. CDR1 and CDR2 (germline): SGHRS, YFSETQ. The CDR3 reads CASNSEGVTGELFF. The CDR3 region has the DNA TGCGCCAGTAATTCGGAGGGAGTTACCGGGGAGCTGTTTTTT.

The chain combines TRBV6-5 with TRBJ1-2; no clear D gene. The CDR3 is made up of 13 amino acids. Trimming pared 11 bases from V and 1 base from J, leaving 14 bases between. Germline V gives CDR1 MNHEY, CDR2 SVGAGI. The CDR3 loop reads CAASPGSNYGYTF. CDR3 nucleotides: TGTGCCGCGAGCCCCGGGAGTAACTATGGCTACACCTTC.

The V call is TRBV13, the J call TRBJ1-1; D possibly corresponds to TRBD1 (5 bases). Trimming cost V 10 bases and J 1 base, with 10 bases left between them. Germline-derived CDR1 and CDR2 are PRHDT and FYEKMQ (reference sequence). CDR3 length: 12 amino acids. CDR3 residues: CATRGGNTEAFF. The CDR3 nucleotides are TGTGCCACCCGGGGGGGGAACACTGAAGCTTTCTTT.

The chain employs TRBV11-2 and TRBJ2-5, with D perhaps matching TRBD2 (7 bases). Germline CDR1 reads SGHAT; CDR2 reads FQNNGV. The CDR3 runs to 16 residues. Trimming removed 6 bases at V and 1 base at J, with 18 bases between. As DNA, the CDR3 is TGTGCCAGCAGTTCCTCGCTGGGGGGGCCCCAAGAGACCCAGTACTTC. Amino acid sequence: CASSSSLGGPQETQYF.

This clonotype turned up a few times. The rearrangement uses TRBV5-5 and TRBJ1-2, with D unresolved. Germline assignment: CDR1 SGHKS and CDR2 YYEKEE (reference sequence). V was shortened by 6 bases and J by 7 bases, with 19 bases between the two germline ends. This CDR3 spans 14 amino acids. The CDR3 coding sequence is TGTGCCAGCAACCTGGAGGCGTTGAGGGTTGGCTACACCTTC. Encoded protein: CASNLEALRVGYTF.

This sequence joins TRBV18 and TRBJ2-1; D is unclear. Per the germline V gene, CDR1 is KGHSH and CDR2 is LQKENI. There are 14 residues in the CDR3. Trimming took 6 bases from V and 3 from J, leaving 12 bases between them. The CDR3 here is CASSPVQNYNEQFF. The CDR3 nucleotides read TGTGCCAGCTCCCCAGTCCAGAACTACAATGAGCAGTTCTTC.